This T cell receptor (beta chain) was captured by sequencing in a study of shared clonotypes between healthy human individuals. Notes on the study in general: Clonotype sharing levels among donors were expected to vary with sequencing depth. Naive CD4 clonotypes were shared across several donors at about 5.2%. Rarefaction demonstrated incomplete sorted-subset sequencing despite large depth.

The sorted-subset replicate PCRs were given around 200 ng DNA, which is 31,000 or so T cell genomes. TCRdb's copy holds only in-frame clones and misses some; the assay was immunoSEQ multiplex PCR. The table shows around 640,000 clones, with about 96% occurring only once. CD45RO-negative CD8 cells positively selected for CCR7 made up the naive population, which excluded terminally differentiated effector memory CD45RA+ cells. This clone showed up just once. Its antigen remains unidentified. Per germline, CDR1 MDHEN and CDR2 SYDVKM. The CDR3 loop spans 15 amino acids. The trim removed 4 bases at V and 3 bases at J, leaving 4 bases unmatched.

The TCR originated in a woman aged 25 to 39 in good health. The sequenced sample was naive CD8+ T cells sorted from blood. V is TRBV28 and J is TRBJ1-5; 9 nucleotides line up with TRBD1. CDR3 sequence (DNA): TGTGCCAGCAGTTCGGGACAGGGCACCAATCAGCCCCAGCATTTT. Translating gives CASSSGQGTNQPQHF.